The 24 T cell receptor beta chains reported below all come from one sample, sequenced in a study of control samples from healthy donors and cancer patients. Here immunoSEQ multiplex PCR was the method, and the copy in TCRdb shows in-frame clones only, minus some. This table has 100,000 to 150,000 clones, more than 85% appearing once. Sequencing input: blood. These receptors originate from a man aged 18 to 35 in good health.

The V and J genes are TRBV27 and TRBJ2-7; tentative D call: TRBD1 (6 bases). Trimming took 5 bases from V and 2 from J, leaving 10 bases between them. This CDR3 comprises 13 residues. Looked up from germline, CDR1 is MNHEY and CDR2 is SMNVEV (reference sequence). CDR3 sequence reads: CASSPQGPYEQYF. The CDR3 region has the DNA TGTGCCAGCAGTCCTCAGGGGCCCTACGAGCAGTACTTC.

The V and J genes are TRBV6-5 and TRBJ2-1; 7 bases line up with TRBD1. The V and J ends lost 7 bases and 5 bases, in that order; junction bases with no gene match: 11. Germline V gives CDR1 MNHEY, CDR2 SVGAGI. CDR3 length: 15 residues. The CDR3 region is CASNHGDSRHNEQFF. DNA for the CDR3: TGTGCCAGCAACCATGGGGACAGTCGCCACAATGAGCAGTTCTTC.

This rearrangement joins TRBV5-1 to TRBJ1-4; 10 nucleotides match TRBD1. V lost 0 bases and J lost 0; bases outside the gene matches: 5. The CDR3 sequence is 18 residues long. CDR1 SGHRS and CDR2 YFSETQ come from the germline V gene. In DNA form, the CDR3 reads TGCGCCAGCAGCTTGGGACAGGGGGCGCGATCAACTAATGAAAAACTGTTTTTT. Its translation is CASSLGQGARSTNEKLFF. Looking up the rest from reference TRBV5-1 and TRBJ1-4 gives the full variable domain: KAGVTQTPRYLIKTRGQQVTLSCSPISGHRSVSWYQQTPGQGLQFLFEYFSETQRNKGNFPGRFSGRQFSNSRSEMNVSTLELGDSALYLCASSLGQGARSTNEKLFFGSGTQLSVL.

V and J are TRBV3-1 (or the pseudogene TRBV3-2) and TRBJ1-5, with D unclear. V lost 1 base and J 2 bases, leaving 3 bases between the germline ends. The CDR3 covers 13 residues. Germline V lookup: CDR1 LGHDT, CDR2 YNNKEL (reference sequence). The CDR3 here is CASSQVGNQPQHF. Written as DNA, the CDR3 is TGTGCCAGCAGCCAAGTTGGCAATCAGCCCCAGCATTTT.

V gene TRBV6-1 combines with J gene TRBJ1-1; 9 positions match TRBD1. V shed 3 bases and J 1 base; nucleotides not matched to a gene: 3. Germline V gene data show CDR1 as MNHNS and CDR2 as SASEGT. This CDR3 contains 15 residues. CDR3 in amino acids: CASSDNRGRNTEAFF. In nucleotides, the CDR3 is TGTGCCAGCAGTGATAACAGGGGGCGGAACACTGAAGCTTTCTTT.

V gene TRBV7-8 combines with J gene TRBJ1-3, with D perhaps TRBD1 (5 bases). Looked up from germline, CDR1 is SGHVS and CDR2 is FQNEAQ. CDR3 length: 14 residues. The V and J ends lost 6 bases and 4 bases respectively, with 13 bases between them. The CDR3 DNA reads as TGTGCCAGCAGTTCAACTGCAGGGGGAAACACCATATATTTT. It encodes CASSSTAGGNTIYF.

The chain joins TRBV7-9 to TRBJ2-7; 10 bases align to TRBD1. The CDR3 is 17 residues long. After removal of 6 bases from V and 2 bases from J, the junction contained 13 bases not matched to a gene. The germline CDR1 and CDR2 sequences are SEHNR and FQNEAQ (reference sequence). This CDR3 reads CASSFSWGDRGTYEQYF. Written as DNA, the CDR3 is TGTGCCAGCAGTTTTAGTTGGGGGGACAGGGGTACCTACGAGCAGTACTTC.

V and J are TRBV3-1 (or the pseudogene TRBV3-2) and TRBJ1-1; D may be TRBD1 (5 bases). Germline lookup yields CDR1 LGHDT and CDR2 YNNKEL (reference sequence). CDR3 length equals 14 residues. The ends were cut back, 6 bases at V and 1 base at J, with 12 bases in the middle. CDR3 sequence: CASRLGPENTEAFF. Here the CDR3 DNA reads TGTGCCAGCAGACTGGGACCAGAGAACACTGAAGCTTTCTTT.

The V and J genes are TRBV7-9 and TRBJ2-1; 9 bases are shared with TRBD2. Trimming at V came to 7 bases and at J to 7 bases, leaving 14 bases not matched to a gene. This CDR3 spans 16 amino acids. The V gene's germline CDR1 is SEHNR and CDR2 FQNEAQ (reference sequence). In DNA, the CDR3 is TGTGCCAGCAACTACCGAGAGCGGGAGGATGGAAATGAGCAGTTCTTC. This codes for CASNYREREDGNEQFF.

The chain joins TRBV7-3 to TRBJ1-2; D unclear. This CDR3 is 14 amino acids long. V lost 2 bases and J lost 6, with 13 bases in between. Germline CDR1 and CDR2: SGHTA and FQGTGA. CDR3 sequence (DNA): TGTGCCAGCAGCTTATTGGGAGAGAGGGATGGCTACACCTTC. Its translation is CASSLLGERDGYTF.

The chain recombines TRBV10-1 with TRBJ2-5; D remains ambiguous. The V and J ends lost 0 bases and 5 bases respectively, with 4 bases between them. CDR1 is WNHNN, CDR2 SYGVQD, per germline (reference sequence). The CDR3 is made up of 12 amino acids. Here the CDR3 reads CASSESSETQYF. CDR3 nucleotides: TGCGCCAGCAGTGAGTCCAGTGAGACCCAGTACTTC.

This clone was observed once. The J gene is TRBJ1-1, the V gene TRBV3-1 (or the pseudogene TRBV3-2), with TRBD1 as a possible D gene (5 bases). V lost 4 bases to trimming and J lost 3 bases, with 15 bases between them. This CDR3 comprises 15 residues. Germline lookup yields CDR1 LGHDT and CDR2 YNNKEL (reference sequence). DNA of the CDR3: TGTGCCAGCAGCCCTCGGGGCCTGGAGTACACTGAAGCTTTCTTT. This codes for CASSPRGLEYTEAFF.

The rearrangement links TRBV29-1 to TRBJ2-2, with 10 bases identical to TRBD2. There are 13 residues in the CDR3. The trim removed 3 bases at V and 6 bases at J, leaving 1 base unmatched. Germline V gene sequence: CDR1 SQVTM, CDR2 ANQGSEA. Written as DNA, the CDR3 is TGCAGCGTTGATCTAGCGGGAGCCGGGGAGCTGTTTTTT. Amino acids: CSVDLAGAGELFF.

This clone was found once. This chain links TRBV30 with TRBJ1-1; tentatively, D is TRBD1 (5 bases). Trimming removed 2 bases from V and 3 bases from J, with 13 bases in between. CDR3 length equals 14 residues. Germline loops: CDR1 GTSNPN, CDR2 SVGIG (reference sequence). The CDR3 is CAWSLSGAYTEAFF. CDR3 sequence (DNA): TGTGCCTGGAGTCTGAGTGGGGCGTACACTGAAGCTTTCTTT.

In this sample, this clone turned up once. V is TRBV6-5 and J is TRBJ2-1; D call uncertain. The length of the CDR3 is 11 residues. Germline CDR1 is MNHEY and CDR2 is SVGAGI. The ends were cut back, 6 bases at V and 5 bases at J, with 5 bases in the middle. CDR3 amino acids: CASSYNNEQFF. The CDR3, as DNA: TGTGCCAGCAGCTATAACAATGAGCAGTTCTTC.

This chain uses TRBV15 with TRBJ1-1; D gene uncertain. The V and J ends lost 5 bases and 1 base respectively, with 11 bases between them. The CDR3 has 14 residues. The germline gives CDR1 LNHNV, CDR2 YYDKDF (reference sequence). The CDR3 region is CATSPRGGNTEAFF. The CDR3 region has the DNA TGTGCCACCAGCCCCCGAGGAGGGAACACTGAAGCTTTCTTT.

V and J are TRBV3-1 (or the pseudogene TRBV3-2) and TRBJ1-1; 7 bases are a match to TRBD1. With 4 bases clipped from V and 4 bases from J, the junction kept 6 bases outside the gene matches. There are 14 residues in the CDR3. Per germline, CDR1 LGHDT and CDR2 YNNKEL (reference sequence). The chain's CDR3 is CASSPKQGRTEAFF. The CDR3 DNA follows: TGTGCCAGCAGCCCTAAACAGGGGCGCACTGAAGCTTTCTTT.

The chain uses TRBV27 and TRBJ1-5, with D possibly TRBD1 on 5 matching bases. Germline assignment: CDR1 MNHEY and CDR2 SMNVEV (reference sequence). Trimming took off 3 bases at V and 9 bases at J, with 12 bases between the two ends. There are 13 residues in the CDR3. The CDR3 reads CASSLGNGGPQHF. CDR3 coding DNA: TGTGCCAGCAGTTTGGGCAACGGGGGGCCCCAGCATTTT.

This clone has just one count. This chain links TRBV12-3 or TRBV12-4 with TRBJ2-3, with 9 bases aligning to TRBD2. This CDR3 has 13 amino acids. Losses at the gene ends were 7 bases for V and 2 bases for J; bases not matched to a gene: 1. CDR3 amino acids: CASIAGATDTQYF. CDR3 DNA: TGTGCCAGCATAGCGGGGGCCACAGATACGCAGTATTTT.

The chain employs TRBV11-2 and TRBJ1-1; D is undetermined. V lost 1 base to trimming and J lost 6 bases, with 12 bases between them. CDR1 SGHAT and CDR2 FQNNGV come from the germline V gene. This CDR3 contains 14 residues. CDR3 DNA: TGTGCCAGCAGCTTAGGGGTCGGGAGGGCTGAAGCTTTCTTT. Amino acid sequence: CASSLGVGRAEAFF.

The CDR3 coding sequence is TGTGCCAGCAGCCCAAGGGACAGGGGGTTCCATGAGCAGTTCTTC. As protein: CASSPRDRGFHEQFF. The chain is built from TRBV9 and TRBJ2-1, with 11 positions matching TRBD1. Germline CDR1 is SGDLS and CDR2 is YYNGEE. The CDR3 has 15 amino acids. J was trimmed by 8 bases and V by 4 bases; bases with no gene match: 8.

The CDR3 DNA follows: TGCGCCAGCAGCCAAGTTTACGGAGGGGAAGGTGATCAGCCCCAGCATTTT. It yields the protein CASSQVYGGEGDQPQHF. The chain is built from TRBV4-3 and TRBJ1-5, with D possibly TRBD1 on 5 matching bases. The germline V and J ends were trimmed by 1 base and 5 bases, with 18 bases remaining between them. The CDR3 consists of 17 residues. CDR1 and CDR2 (germline): LGHNA, YSLEER.

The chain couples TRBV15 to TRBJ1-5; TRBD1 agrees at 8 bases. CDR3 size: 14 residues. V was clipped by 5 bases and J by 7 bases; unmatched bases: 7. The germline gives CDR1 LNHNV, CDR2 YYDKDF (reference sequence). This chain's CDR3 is CATSADRDEQPQHF. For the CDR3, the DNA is TGTGCCACCAGCGCGGACAGGGACGAACAGCCCCAGCATTTT. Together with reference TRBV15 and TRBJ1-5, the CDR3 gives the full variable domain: DAMVIQNPRYQVTQFGKPVTLSCSQTLNHNVMYWYQQKSSQAPKLLFHYYDKDFNNEADTPDNFQSRRPNTSFCFLDIRSPGLGDTAMYLCATSADRDEQPQHFGDGTRLSIL.

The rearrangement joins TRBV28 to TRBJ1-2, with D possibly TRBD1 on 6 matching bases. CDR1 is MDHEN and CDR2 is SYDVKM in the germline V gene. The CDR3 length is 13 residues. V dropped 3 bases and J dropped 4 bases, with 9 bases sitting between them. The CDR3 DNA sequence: TGTGCCAGCAGTTTTGGACAGCTCTATGGCTACACCTTC. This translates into CASSFGQLYGYTF.